What follows are 2 T cell receptor beta chains derived from one specimen sequenced in a study of cytomegalovirus exposure and HLA in healthy donors. The PCR had 60 Vbeta and 13 Jbeta primers. TCRdb keeps only in-frame clones here, not all; method: immunoSEQ multiplex PCR. Counted here are around 120,000 clones, 75% to 90% occurring once; the ten biggest clones make up 7.5% to 10%. The sample taken for sequencing was PBMCs. These receptors were taken from a female donor in good health and CMV-seropositive.

The sample holds one count of this clone. The chain employs TRBV29-1 and TRBJ1-1; TRBD1 matches at 8 bases. The CDR3 is made up of 12 amino acids. Germline V gives CDR1 SQVTM, CDR2 ANQGSEA. With 7 bases clipped from V and 1 base from J, the junction kept 2 bases outside the gene matches. The CDR3 coding sequence is TGCAGCGGTGACAGGGGGAACACTGAAGCTTTCTTT. Its translation: CSGDRGNTEAFF.

The gene calls are TRBV29-1 and TRBJ1-1; 8 bases line up with TRBD1. The ends lost 1 base at V and 5 bases at J; junction bases unmatched: 3. Germline V gene data show CDR1 as SQVTM and CDR2 as ANQGSEA. The CDR3 loop spans 13 amino acids. CDR3 coding DNA: TGCAGCGTTGAAGTCCAGGGGGCGACTGAAGCTTTCTTT. It yields the protein CSVEVQGATEAFF.